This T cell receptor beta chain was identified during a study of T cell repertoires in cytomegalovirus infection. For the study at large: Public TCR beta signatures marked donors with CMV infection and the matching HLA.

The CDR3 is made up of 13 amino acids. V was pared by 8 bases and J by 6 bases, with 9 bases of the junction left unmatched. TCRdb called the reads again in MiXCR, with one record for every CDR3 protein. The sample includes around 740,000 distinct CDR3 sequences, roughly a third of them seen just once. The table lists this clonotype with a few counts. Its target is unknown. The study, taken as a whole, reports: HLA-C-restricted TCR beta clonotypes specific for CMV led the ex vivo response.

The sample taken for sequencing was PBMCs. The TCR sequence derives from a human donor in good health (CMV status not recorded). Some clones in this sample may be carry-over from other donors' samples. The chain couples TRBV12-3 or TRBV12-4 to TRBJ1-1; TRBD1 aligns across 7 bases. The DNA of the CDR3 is TGTGCCAGCCGCAGGGGGACCAACGCTGAAGCTTTCTTT. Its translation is CASRRGTNAEAFF.